There are a few counts of the clone carrying this TCR beta chain. This table comes from immunoSEQ multiplex PCR, and its TCRdb copy is limited to in-frame clones, with some not included. Of approximately 260,000 clones in the sample, roughly 86% are singletons; the top ten hold around 3%. In germline, CDR1 is WNHNN, CDR2 SYGVQD (reference sequence). This CDR3 comprises 14 residues. V shed 4 bases and J 1 base; nucleotides not matched to a gene: 0. The record originates from a study of blood T cell repertoires in COVID-19. Clinical history as reported by participants underpinned cohort assignment. This clonotype originated in a woman between 40 and 50 years old with acute COVID-19. The sequenced sample consisted of PBMCs or T cells enriched from blood (not recorded which). The chain uses TRBV10-1 and TRBJ2-2; 7 bases are shared with TRBD1. CDR3 in DNA: TGCGCCAGCAGTGGGACAGGGAACACCGGGGAGCTGTTTTTT. Protein product: CASSGTGNTGELFF.